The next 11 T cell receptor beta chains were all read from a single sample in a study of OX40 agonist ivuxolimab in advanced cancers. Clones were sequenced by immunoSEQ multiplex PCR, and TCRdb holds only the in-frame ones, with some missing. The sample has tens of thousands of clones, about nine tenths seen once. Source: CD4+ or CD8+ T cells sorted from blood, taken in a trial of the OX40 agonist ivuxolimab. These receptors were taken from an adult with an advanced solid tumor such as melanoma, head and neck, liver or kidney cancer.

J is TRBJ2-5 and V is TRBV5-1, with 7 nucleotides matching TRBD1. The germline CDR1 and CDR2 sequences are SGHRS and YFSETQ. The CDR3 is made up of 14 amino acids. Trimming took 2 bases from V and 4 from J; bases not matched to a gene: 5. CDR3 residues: CASSLQDRLETQYF. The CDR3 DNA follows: TGCGCCAGCAGCTTACAGGACAGGCTAGAGACCCAGTACTTC. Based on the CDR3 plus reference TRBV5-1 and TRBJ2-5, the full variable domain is KAGVTQTPRYLIKTRGQQVTLSCSPISGHRSVSWYQQTPGQGLQFLFEYFSETQRNKGNFPGRFSGRQFSNSRSEMNVSTLELGDSALYLCASSLQDRLETQYFGPGTRLLVL.

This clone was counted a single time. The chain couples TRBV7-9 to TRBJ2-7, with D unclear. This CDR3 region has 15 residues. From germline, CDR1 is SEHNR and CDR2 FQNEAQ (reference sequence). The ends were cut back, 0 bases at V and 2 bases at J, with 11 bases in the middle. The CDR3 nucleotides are TGTGCCAGCAGCTTAGCGAAGGGCTTAGCCTACGAGCAGTACTTC. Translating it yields CASSLAKGLAYEQYF.

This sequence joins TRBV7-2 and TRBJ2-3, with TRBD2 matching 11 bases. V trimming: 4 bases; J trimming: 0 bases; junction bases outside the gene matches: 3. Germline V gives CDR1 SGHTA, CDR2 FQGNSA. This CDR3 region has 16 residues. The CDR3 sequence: CASSSWTSGSTDTQYF. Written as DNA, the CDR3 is TGTGCCAGCAGCTCCTGGACTAGCGGGAGCACAGATACGCAGTATTTT. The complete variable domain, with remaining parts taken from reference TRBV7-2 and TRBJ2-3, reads GAGVSQSPSNKVTEKGKDVELRCDPISGHTALYWYRQSLGQGLEFLIYFQGNSAPDKSGLPSDRFSAERTGGSVSTLTIQRTQQEDSAVYLCASSSWTSGSTDTQYFGPGTRLTVL.

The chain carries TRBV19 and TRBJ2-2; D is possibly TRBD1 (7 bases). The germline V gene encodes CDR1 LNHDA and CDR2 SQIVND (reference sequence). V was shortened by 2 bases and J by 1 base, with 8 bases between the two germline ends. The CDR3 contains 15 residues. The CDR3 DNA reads TGTGCCAGTAGTATACAGGGGGGGAACACCGGGGAGCTGTTTTTT. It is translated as CASSIQGGNTGELFF.

The chain's CDR3 is CASSTKWDRAYEQYF. The CDR3, as DNA: TGTGCCAGTAGCACGAAATGGGACAGGGCCTACGAGCAGTACTTC. The chain combines TRBV19 with TRBJ2-7, with 9 bases that match TRBD1. With V trimmed by 6 bases and J by 2 bases, 8 bases remained unmatched. Germline V gene sequence: CDR1 LNHDA, CDR2 SQIVND (reference sequence). CDR3 length: 15 residues.

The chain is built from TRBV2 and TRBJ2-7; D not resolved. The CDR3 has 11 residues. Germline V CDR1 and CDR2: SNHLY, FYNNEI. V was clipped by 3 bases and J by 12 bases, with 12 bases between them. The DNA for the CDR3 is TGTGCCAGCAGTGACACCGGGTTGTTGTACTTC. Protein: CASSDTGLLYF.

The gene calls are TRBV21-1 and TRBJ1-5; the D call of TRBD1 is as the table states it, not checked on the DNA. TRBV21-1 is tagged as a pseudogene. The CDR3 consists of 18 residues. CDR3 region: CASSKGPGTPYSNQPQHF. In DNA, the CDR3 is TGTGCCAGCAGCAAAGGGCCCGGGACACCATATAGCAATCAGCCCCAGCATTTT.

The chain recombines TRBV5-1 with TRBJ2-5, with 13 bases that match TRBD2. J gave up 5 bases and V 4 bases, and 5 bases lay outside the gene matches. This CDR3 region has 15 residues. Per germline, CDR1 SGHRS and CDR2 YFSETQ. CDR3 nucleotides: TGCGCCAGCAGCCCGGGACTAGCGGGGATGGAGACCCAGTACTTC. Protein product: CASSPGLAGMETQYF.

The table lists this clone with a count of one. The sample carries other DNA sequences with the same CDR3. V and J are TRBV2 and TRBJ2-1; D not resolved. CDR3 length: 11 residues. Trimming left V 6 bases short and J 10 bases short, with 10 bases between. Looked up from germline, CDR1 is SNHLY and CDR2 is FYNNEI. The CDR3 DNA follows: TGTGCCAGCAGCCCACTCGCGGAGCAGTTCTTC. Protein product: CASSPLAEQFF.

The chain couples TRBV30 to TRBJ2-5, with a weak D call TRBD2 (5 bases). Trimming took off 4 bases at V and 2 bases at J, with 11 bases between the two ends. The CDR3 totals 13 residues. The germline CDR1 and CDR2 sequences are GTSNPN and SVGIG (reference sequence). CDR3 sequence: CAWKRGRQETQYF. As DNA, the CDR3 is TGTGCCTGGAAACGGGGAAGGCAAGAGACCCAGTACTTC.

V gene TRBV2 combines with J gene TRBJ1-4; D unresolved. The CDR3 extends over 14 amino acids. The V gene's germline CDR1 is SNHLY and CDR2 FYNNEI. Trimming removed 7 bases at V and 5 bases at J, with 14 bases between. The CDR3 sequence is CASIKETGNEKLFF. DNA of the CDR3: TGTGCCAGCATTAAAGAGACTGGGAATGAAAAACTGTTTTTT.